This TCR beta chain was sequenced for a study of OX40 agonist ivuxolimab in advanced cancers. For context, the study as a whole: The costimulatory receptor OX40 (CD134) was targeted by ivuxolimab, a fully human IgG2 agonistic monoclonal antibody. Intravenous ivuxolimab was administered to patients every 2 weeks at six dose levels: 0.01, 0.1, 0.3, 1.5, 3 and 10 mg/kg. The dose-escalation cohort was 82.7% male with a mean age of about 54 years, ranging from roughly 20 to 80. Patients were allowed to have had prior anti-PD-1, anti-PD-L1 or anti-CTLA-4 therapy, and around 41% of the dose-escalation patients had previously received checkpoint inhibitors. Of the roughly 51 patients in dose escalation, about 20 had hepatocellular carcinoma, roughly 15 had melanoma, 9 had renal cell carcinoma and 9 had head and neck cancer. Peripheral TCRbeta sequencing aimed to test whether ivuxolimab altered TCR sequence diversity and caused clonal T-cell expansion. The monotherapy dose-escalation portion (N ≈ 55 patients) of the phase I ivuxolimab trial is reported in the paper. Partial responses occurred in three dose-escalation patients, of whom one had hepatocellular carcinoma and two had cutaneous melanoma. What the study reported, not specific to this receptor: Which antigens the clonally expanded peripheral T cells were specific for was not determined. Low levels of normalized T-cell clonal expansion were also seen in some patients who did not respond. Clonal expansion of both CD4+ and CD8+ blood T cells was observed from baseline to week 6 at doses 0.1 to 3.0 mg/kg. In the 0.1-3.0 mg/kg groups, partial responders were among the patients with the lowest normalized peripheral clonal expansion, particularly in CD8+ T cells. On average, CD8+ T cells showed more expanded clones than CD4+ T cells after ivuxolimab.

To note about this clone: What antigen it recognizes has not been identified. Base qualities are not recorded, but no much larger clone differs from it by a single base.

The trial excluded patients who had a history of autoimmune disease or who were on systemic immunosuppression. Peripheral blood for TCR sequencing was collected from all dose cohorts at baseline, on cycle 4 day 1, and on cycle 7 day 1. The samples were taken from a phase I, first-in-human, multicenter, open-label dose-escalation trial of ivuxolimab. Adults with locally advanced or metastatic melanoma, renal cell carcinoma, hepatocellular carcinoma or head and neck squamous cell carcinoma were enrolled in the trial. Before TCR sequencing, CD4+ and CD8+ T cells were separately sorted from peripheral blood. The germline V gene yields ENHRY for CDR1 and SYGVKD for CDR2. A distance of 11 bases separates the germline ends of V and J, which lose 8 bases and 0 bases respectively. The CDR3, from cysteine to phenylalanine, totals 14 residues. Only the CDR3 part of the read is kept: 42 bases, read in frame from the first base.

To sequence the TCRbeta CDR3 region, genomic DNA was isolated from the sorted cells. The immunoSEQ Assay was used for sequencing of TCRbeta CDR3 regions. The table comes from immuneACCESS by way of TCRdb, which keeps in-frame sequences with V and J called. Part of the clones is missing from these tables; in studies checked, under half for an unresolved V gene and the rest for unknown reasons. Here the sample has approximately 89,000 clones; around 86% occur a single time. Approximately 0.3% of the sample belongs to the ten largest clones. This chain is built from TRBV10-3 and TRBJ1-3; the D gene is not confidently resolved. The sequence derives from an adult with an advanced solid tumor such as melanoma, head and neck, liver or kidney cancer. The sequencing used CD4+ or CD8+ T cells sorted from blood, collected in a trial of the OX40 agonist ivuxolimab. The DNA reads TGTGCCATCCGTCCAGACAACTCTGGAAACACCATATATTTT. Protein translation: CAIRPDNSGNTIYF.